This TCR beta chain was documented in a study of PD-1 blockade in classical Hodgkin lymphoma. Findings and caveats of the study: Prior to therapy, complete responders displayed diversity much like that of newly diagnosed patients. According to reports, newly diagnosed patients had lower baseline TCR diversity than healthy donors, and relapsed/refractory patients had lower baseline TCR diversity still.

The protocol was immunoSEQ multiplex PCR, while the TCRdb copy is restricted to in-frame clones and leaves out a portion. Of tens of thousands of clones listed, more than 75% are singletons. The V end was cut by 2 bases, the J end by 0 bases, with 15 bases between. From germline, CDR1 is SGHRS and CDR2 YFSETQ. The CDR3 is made up of 18 amino acids. As for this clone: Its target is not known.

Each and every patient relapsed after autologous stem cell transplantation, and patients got differing brentuximab vedotin exposure. This rearrangement joins TRBV5-1 to TRBJ2-6; possibly TRBD1 or TRBD2 for D (5 bases each). This sample comprised peripheral blood mononuclear cells (PBMCs), obtained before the second cycle of nivolumab. The receptor was isolated from a human donor with classical Hodgkin lymphoma. The CDR3 bases are TGCGCCAGCAGCTTCGGGACGTCCTCGAGCTCTGGGGCCAACGTCCTGACTTTC. Its translation is CASSFGTSSSSGANVLTF. The whole variable domain, filled in from reference TRBV5-1 and TRBJ2-6, reads KAGVTQTPRYLIKTRGQQVTLSCSPISGHRSVSWYQQTPGQGLQFLFEYFSETQRNKGNFPGRFSGRQFSNSRSEMNVSTLELGDSALYLCASSFGTSSSSGANVLTFGAGSRLTVL.